This record covers a single TCR beta chain. These data originate in a study of blood T cell repertoires in COVID-19. Study processing details: The assay estimated nucleated cells by amplifying reference gene primers. Sequencing used immunoSEQ multiplex PCR; TCRdb keeps in-frame clones, though not all of them. Clonal size and the V and J genes are those of that table, whereas D and trimming came from the DNA. The profile shows 110,000 to 150,000 clones, about four fifths of them singletons. Trimming removed 7 bases from V and 5 bases from J; junction bases left unmatched: 4. Germline-derived CDR1 and CDR2 are SNHLY and FYNNEI. CDR3 size: 14 residues.

The source of this sequence is a man between 65 and 80 years old who had recovered from COVID-19. The J gene is TRBJ2-1, the V gene TRBV2, with TRBD2 matching 11 bases. The sample comprised peripheral blood. The CDR3 sequence is CASKGLAADNEQFF. The DNA for the CDR3 is TGTGCCAGCAAGGGACTAGCGGCGGACAATGAGCAGTTCTTC.